One sample yielded the 23 T cell receptor beta chains listed below, sequenced in a study of blood T cell repertoires in COVID-19. Sequenced by immunoSEQ multiplex PCR; TCRdb stores in-frame clones only, minus some. Seen here are about 170,000 clones, more than 75% observed once, and the top ten hold just over 2.5%. Material: peripheral blood. All receptors come from a woman of 80 years or more with COVID-19, enrolled during active disease.

V and J are TRBV9 and TRBJ1-3; D perhaps matches TRBD1 (5 bases). Deletions cut 4 bases from V and 5 bases from J, with 22 bases between. The CDR3 extends over 17 amino acids. Germline lookup yields CDR1 SGDLS and CDR2 YYNGEE. The DNA for the CDR3 is TGTGCCAGCAGCTCCGCCCCCGGACAAGAAGGCCGAAACACCATATATTTT. Translation: CASSSAPGQEGRNTIYF.

CDR3 coding DNA: TGTGCCAGCAGCGGAGGCCCCAGGGGGAGTAACACCGGGGAGCTGTTTTTT. It translates to CASSGGPRGSNTGELFF. The chain has TRBV2 and TRBJ2-2; 7 bases line up with TRBD1. The germline V gene encodes CDR1 SNHLY and CDR2 FYNNEI. The CDR3 is 17 amino acids. J lost 2 bases, V lost 6 bases, and 12 bases had no gene match.

J is TRBJ1-1 and V is TRBV19, with no clear D. CDR3 length equals 12 residues. Germline CDR1 is LNHDA and CDR2 is SQIVND (reference sequence). Trimming took off 6 bases at V and 3 bases at J, with 8 bases between the two ends. CDR3 nucleotide sequence: TGTGCCAGTAGCCCCCGGGACACTGAAGCTTTCTTT. It is translated as CASSPRDTEAFF.

V gene TRBV9 combines with J gene TRBJ1-1; D ambiguous. CDR3 length: 16 amino acids. Trimming removed 1 base from V and 0 bases from J, with 13 bases in between. Germline lookup yields CDR1 SGDLS and CDR2 YYNGEE. The CDR3 loop is CASSVSGLVLNTEAFF. CDR3 coding DNA: TGTGCCAGCAGCGTAAGTGGTTTAGTACTGAACACTGAAGCTTTCTTT.

The chain joins TRBV6-2 or TRBV6-3 to TRBJ2-7; 9 nucleotides match TRBD2. The ends lost 5 bases at V and 0 bases at J; junction bases unmatched: 2. This CDR3 region has 14 residues. Per germline, CDR1 MNHEY and CDR2 SVGEGT. DNA for the CDR3: TGTGCCAGCAGTCCGGGACTAGCCTCCTACGAGCAGTACTTC. This sequence encodes CASSPGLASYEQYF.

CDR3 protein: CATSRGATGGETQYF. Here the CDR3 DNA reads TGTGCCACCAGCAGAGGGGCGACAGGGGGTGAGACCCAGTACTTC. The rearrangement links TRBV15 to TRBJ2-5, with TRBD1 matching 9 bases. CDR1 LNHNV and CDR2 YYDKDF come from the germline V gene (reference sequence). Trimming took 1 base from V and 5 from J; bases not matched to a gene: 5. CDR3 size: 15 residues.

The chain uses TRBV7-2 and TRBJ1-5; D unresolved. Trimming removed 3 bases at V and 0 bases at J, with 3 bases between. The germline CDR1 and CDR2 sequences are SGHTA and FQGNSA. CDR3 length equals 13 residues. CDR3 loop: CASSFNSNQPQHF. In DNA, the CDR3 is TGTGCCAGCAGCTTCAATAGCAATCAGCCCCAGCATTTT.

This sequence joins TRBV18 and TRBJ2-5; 8 nucleotides match TRBD1. CDR3 length: 15 amino acids. Germline values: CDR1 KGHSH, CDR2 LQKENI. Losses at the gene ends were 4 bases for V and 5 bases for J; bases not matched to a gene: 9. CDR3 sequence: CASSQKTGAGETQYF. In nucleotides, the CDR3 is TGTGCCAGCTCACAAAAGACAGGGGCAGGGGAGACCCAGTACTTC.

V is TRBV15 and J is TRBJ2-7, with 12 bases that match TRBD2. The ends lost 0 bases at V and 5 bases at J; junction bases unmatched: 2. Germline V gene sequence: CDR1 LNHNV, CDR2 YYDKDF (reference sequence). The length of the CDR3 is 15 residues. CDR3 in amino acids: CATSRDRLAGDEQYF. In DNA form, the CDR3 reads TGTGCCACCAGCAGAGACCGACTAGCGGGAGACGAGCAGTACTTC. The entire variable domain, with the rest obtained from reference TRBV15 and TRBJ2-7, is as follows: DAMVIQNPRYQVTQFGKPVTLSCSQTLNHNVMYWYQQKSSQAPKLLFHYYDKDFNNEADTPDNFQSRRPNTSFCFLDIRSPGLGDTAMYLCATSRDRLAGDEQYFGPGTRLTVT.

The rearrangement joins TRBV7-9 to TRBJ1-6, with D tentatively TRBD1 (5 bases). V dropped 4 bases and J dropped 14 bases, with 9 bases sitting between them. Germline-derived CDR1 and CDR2 are SEHNR and FQNEAQ (reference sequence). The CDR3 consists of 11 residues. CDR3 bases: TGTGCCAGCAGCTCGGGGGGTGCCCTCCACTTT. This encodes CASSSGGALHF.

The rearrangement joins TRBV5-1 to TRBJ2-3, with TRBD2 identical over 12 bases. Germline lookup yields CDR1 SGHRS and CDR2 YFSETQ. Germline trimming cut 4 bases from V and 0 bases from J; bases unmatched to any gene: 3. The CDR3 has 16 amino acids. CDR3 region: CASSMGTSGSTDTQYF. DNA for the CDR3: TGCGCCAGCAGCATGGGGACTAGCGGGAGCACAGATACGCAGTATTTT.

The chain has TRBV7-8 and TRBJ1-1; 7 nucleotides align to TRBD1. The CDR3 has 13 residues. J gave up 5 bases and V 6 bases, and 6 bases lay outside the gene matches. Germline V CDR1 and CDR2: SGHVS, FQNEAQ. The CDR3 DNA is TGTGCCAGCAGGGCTGACAGGGTTACTGAAGCTTTCTTT. Encoded protein: CASRADRVTEAFF.

The J gene is TRBJ1-1, the V gene TRBV19; D remains unclear. V was shortened by 3 bases and J by 0 bases, with 8 bases between the two germline ends. CDR3 length: 14 amino acids. Germline CDR1 LNHDA, CDR2 SQIVND (reference sequence). The CDR3 sequence is CASSIPRLNTEAFF. The CDR3 nucleotides are TGTGCCAGTAGTATCCCTCGTCTGAACACTGAAGCTTTCTTT. The whole variable domain, remainder taken from reference TRBV19 and TRBJ1-1, is DGGITQSPKYLFRKEGQNVTLSCEQNLNHDAMYWYRQDPGQGLRLIYYSQIVNDFQKGDIAEGYSVSREKKESFPLTVTSAQKNPTAFYLCASSIPRLNTEAFFGQGTRLTVV.

Only one count was recorded for this clone. V usage is TRBV4-1 and J usage is TRBJ1-3; D is undetermined. The germline V gene encodes CDR1 MGHRA and CDR2 YSYEKL. Trimming removed 1 base from V and 0 bases from J, with 7 bases in between. The CDR3 consists of 15 residues. Written as DNA, the CDR3 is TGCGCCAGCAGCCAAGCTTCCCGCTCTGGAAACACCATATATTTT. Translated, it gives CASSQASRSGNTIYF.

This clone was picked up a small number of times. The CDR3 bases are TGTGCCAGCAGTCGCTTAGCGGGAGAGTCCTACAATGAGCAGTTCTTC. It specifies CASSRLAGESYNEQFF. This sequence joins TRBV27 and TRBJ2-1, with 9 bases aligning to TRBD2. J gave up 1 base and V 5 bases, and 6 bases lay outside the gene matches. The CDR3 consists of 16 residues. Germline assignment: CDR1 MNHEY and CDR2 SMNVEV (reference sequence).

The rearrangement uses TRBV28 and TRBJ2-3; the match to TRBD2 covers 9 bases. The junction had 2 bases not matched to a gene; V was cut back by 3 bases and J by 1 base. Germline V gene data show CDR1 as MDHEN and CDR2 as SYDVKM. The CDR3 covers 15 residues. The CDR3 is CASSFPSGGTDTQYF. The CDR3 DNA reads TGTGCCAGCAGTTTTCCTAGCGGGGGCACAGATACGCAGTATTTT.

The chain employs TRBV3-1 (or the pseudogene TRBV3-2) and TRBJ2-3; D not certain. CDR1 is LGHDT and CDR2 is YNNKEL in the germline V gene (reference sequence). V lost 1 base and J 6 bases, leaving 17 bases between the germline ends. The CDR3 is made up of 16 amino acids. The DNA for the CDR3 is TGTGCCAGCAGCCAAGCGGCAGGTAGAGCACTCGATACGCAGTATTTT. It codes for CASSQAAGRALDTQYF.

This clone has a single count. This rearrangement joins TRBV2 to TRBJ1-5, with a tentative D call TRBD1 (6 bases). With 6 bases removed from V and 2 bases from J, the gap between germline ends came to 11 bases. The CDR3 runs 14 residues. In germline, CDR1 is SNHLY, CDR2 FYNNEI. This chain's CDR3 is CASSAQGGNQPQHF. The DNA of the CDR3 is TGTGCCAGCAGCGCACAGGGAGGCAATCAGCCCCAGCATTTT.

This chain links TRBV3-1 (or the pseudogene TRBV3-2) with TRBJ2-7; 8 nucleotides line up with TRBD2. The CDR3 covers 16 residues. The V gene's germline CDR1 is LGHDT and CDR2 YNNKEL (reference sequence). The ends lost 4 bases at V and 5 bases at J; junction bases unmatched: 13. CDR3 sequence reads: CASSLSAGVTLDEQYF. The CDR3 bases are TGTGCCAGCAGCCTTTCAGCGGGAGTCACTCTAGACGAGCAGTACTTC.

The chain recombines TRBV7-2 with TRBJ1-3; no clear D. The CDR3 runs to 14 residues. Trimming shortened V by 5 bases and J by 0 bases, and 8 bases separated the two germline ends. The germline CDR1 and CDR2 sequences are SGHTA and FQGNSA. The CDR3 nucleotides are TGTGCCAGCAGCCCAGACAACTCTGGAAACACCATATATTTT. Protein product: CASSPDNSGNTIYF.

The rearrangement links TRBV5-1 to TRBJ2-6; 7 bases are a match to TRBD1. Trimming removed 3 bases from V and 4 bases from J; junction bases left unmatched: 4. Germline V gene data show CDR1 as SGHRS and CDR2 as YFSETQ. This CDR3 has 15 residues. CDR3 amino acids: CASSSTGAGANVLTF. The DNA for the CDR3 is TGCGCCAGCAGCTCAACAGGGGCCGGGGCCAACGTCCTGACTTTC.

The chain recombines TRBV5-1 with TRBJ2-1; 14 positions match TRBD2. From germline, CDR1 is SGHRS and CDR2 YFSETQ. The CDR3 is made up of 16 amino acids. Trimming at V came to 3 bases and at J to 7 bases, leaving 6 bases not matched to a gene. The DNA for the CDR3 is TGCGCCAGCAGCTGGGGACTAGCGGGAGTTGGTAATGAGCAGTTCTTC. It is translated as CASSWGLAGVGNEQFF.

The chain carries TRBV7-3 and TRBJ1-1, with D hard to call. The CDR3 extends over 13 amino acids. Germline CDR1 is SGHTA and CDR2 is FQGTGA. V lost 3 bases, J lost 3 bases, and 8 bases lay in between. CDR3 in amino acids: CASSFGPYTEAFF. The CDR3 bases are TGTGCCAGCAGCTTTGGGCCTTACACTGAAGCTTTCTTT.